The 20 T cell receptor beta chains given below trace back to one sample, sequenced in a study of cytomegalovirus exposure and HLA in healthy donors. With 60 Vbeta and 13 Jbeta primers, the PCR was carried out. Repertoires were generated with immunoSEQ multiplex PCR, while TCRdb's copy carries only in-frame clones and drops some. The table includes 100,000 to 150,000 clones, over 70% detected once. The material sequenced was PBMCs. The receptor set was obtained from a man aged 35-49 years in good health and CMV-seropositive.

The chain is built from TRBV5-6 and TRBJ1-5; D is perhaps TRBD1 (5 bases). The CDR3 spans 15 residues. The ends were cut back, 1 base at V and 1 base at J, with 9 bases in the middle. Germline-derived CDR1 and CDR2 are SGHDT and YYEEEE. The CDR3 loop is CASSLLGASNQPQHF. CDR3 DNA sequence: TGTGCCAGCAGCTTGTTAGGGGCGAGCAATCAGCCCCAGCATTTT.

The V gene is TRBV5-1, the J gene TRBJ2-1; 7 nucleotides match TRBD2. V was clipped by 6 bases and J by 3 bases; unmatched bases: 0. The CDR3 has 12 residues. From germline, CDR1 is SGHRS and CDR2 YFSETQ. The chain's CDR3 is CASKRDYNEQFF. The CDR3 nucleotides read TGCGCCAGCAAGCGGGACTACAATGAGCAGTTCTTC. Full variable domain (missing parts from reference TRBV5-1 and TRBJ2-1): KAGVTQTPRYLIKTRGQQVTLSCSPISGHRSVSWYQQTPGQGLQFLFEYFSETQRNKGNFPGRFSGRQFSNSRSEMNVSTLELGDSALYLCASKRDYNEQFFGPGTRLTVL.

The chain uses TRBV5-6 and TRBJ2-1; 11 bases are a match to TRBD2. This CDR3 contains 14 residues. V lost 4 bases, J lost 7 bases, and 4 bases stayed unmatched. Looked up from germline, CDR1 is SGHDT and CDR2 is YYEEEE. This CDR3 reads CASSRTSGFNEQFF. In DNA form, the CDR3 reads TGTGCCAGCAGCAGGACTAGCGGGTTTAATGAGCAGTTCTTC.

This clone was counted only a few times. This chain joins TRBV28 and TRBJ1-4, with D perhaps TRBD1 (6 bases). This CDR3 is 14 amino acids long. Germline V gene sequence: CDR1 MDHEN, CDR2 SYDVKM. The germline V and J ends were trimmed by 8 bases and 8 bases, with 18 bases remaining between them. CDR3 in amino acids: CASSRGGLGEKLFF. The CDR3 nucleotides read TGTGCCAGCTCTAGGGGGGGCTTGGGGGAAAAACTGTTTTTT.

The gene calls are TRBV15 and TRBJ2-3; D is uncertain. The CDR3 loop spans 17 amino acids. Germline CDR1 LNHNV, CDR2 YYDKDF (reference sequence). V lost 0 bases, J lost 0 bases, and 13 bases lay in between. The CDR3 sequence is CATSRDLGSLSTDTQYF. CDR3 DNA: TGTGCCACCAGCAGAGATCTCGGGTCGCTTAGCACAGATACGCAGTATTTT.

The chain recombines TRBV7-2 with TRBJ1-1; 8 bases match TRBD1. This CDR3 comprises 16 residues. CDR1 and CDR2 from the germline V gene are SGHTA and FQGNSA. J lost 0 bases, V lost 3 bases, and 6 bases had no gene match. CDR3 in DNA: TGTGCCAGCAGCTTCTCCGGGACAGGATTGAACACTGAAGCTTTCTTT. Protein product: CASSFSGTGLNTEAFF.

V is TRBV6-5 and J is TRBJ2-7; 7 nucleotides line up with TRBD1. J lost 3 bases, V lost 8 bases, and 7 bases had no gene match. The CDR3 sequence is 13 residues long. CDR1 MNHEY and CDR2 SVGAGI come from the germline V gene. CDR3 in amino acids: CASGYRGNYEQYF. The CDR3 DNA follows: TGTGCCAGCGGCTACAGGGGTAACTACGAGCAGTACTTC.

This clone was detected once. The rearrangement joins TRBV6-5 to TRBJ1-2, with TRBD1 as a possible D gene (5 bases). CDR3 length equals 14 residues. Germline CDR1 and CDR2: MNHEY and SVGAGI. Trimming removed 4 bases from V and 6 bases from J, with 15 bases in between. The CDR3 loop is CASSSRGLGDGYTF. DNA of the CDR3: TGTGCCAGCAGTTCACGAGGTTTAGGGGATGGCTACACCTTC.

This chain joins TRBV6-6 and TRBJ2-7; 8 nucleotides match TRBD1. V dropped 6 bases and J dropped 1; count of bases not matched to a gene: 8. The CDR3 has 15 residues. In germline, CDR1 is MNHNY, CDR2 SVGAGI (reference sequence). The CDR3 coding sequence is TGTGCCAGCAGCTCACCCGGGGACAGGTCCTACGAGCAGTACTTC. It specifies CASSSPGDRSYEQYF.

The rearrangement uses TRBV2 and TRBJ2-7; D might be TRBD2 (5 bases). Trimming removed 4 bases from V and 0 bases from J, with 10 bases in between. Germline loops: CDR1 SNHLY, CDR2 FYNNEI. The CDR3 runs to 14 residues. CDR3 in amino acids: CASSVDSSSYEQYF. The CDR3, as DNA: TGTGCCAGCAGTGTGGACTCGAGCTCCTACGAGCAGTACTTC.

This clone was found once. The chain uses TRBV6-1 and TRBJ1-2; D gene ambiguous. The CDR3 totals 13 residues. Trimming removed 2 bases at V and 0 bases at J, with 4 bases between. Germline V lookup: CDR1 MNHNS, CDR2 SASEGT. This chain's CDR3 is CASSETPNYGYTF. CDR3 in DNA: TGTGCCAGCAGTGAAACTCCTAACTATGGCTACACCTTC.

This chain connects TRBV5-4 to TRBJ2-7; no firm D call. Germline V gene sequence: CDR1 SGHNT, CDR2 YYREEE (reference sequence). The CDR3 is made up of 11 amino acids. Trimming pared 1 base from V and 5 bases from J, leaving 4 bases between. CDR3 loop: CASSLTDEQYF. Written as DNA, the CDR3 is TGTGCCAGCAGCTTGACGGACGAGCAGTACTTC.

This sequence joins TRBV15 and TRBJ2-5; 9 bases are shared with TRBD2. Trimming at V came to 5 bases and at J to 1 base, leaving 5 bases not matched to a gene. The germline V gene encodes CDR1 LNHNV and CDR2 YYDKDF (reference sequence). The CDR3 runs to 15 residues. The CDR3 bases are TGTGCCACCAGCCGCCTGACTAGCGGCCAAGAGACCCAGTACTTC. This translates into CATSRLTSGQETQYF.

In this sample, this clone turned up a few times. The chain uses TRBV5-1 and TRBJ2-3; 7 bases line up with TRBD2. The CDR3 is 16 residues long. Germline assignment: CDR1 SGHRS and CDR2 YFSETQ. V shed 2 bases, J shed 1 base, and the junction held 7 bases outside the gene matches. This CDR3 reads CASSLYLAGGTDTQYF. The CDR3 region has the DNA TGCGCCAGCAGCTTATATCTTGCGGGGGGCACAGATACGCAGTATTTT.

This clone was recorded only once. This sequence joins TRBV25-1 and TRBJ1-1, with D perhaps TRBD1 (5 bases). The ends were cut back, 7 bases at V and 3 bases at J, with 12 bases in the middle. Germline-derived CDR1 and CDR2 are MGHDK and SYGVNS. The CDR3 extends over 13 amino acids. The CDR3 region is CASKFDRYTEAFF. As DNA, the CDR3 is TGTGCCAGCAAGTTTGACAGATACACTGAAGCTTTCTTT.

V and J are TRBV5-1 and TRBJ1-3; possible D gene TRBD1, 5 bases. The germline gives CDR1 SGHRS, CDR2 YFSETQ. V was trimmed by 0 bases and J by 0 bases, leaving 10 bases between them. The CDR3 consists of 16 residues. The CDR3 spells CASSLGQGSSGNTIYF. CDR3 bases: TGCGCCAGCAGCTTGGGCCAGGGCAGCTCTGGAAACACCATATATTTT.

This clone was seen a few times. The CDR3 is CASSLSPGQGGAFTTQYF. CDR3 in DNA: TGTGCCAGCAGTTTATCGCCGGGACAGGGAGGAGCCTTTACTACGCAGTATTTT. The V gene is TRBV27, the J gene TRBJ2-3; 9 positions match TRBD1. Trimming removed 0 bases from V and 8 bases from J; junction bases left unmatched: 15. CDR1 is MNHEY and CDR2 is SMNVEV in the germline V gene (reference sequence). The CDR3 has 18 residues.

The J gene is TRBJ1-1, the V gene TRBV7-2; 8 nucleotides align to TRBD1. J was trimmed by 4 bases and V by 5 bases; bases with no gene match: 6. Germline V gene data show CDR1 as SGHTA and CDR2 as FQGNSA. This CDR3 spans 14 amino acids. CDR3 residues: CASSGQGPGTEAFF. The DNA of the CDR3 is TGTGCCAGCAGCGGACAGGGCCCGGGCACTGAAGCTTTCTTT. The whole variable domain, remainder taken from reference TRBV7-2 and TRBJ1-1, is GAGVSQSPSNKVTEKGKDVELRCDPISGHTALYWYRQSLGQGLEFLIYFQGNSAPDKSGLPSDRFSAERTGGSVSTLTIQRTQQEDSAVYLCASSGQGPGTEAFFGQGTRLTVV.

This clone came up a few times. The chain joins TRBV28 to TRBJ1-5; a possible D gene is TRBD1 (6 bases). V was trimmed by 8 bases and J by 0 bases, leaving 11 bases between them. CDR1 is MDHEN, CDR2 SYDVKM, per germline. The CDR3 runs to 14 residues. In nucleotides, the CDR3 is TGTGCCAGCGCACAGGGCTTTAGCAATCAGCCCCAGCATTTT. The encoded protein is CASAQGFSNQPQHF.

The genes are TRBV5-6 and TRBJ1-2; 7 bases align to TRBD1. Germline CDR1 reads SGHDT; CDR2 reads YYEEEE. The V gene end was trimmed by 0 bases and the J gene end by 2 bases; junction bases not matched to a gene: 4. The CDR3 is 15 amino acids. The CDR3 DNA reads TGTGCCAGCAGCTTGGCCGCGACAGGGAACTATGGCTACACCTTC. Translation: CASSLAATGNYGYTF.